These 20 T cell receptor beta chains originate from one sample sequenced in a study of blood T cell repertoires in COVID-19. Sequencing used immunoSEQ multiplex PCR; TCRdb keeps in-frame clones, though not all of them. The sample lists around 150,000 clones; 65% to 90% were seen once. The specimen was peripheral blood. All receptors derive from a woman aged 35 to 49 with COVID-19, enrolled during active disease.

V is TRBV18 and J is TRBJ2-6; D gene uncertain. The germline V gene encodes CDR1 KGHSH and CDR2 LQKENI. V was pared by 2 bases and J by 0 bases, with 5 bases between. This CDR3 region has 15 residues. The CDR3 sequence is CASSPISSGANVLTF. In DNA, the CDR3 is TGTGCCAGCTCACCAATCAGCTCTGGGGCCAACGTCCTGACTTTC.

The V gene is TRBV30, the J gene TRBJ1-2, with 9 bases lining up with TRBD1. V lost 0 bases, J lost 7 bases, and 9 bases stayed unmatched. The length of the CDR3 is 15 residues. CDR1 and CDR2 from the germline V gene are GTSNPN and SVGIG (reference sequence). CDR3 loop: CAWSVLGTGRFGYTF. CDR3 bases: TGTGCCTGGAGTGTATTAGGGACAGGGCGGTTTGGCTACACCTTC. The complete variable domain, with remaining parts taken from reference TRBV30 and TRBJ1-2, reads SQTIHQWPATLVQPVGSPLSLECTVEGTSNPNLYWYRQAAGRGLQLLFYSVGIGQISSEVPQNLSASRPQDRQFILSSKKLLLSDSGFYLCAWSVLGTGRFGYTFGSGTRLTVV.

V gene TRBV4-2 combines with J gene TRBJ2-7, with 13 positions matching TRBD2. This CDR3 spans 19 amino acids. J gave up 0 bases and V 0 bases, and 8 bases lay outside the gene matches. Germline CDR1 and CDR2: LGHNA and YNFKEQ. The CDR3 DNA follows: TGTGCCAGCAGCCAAGATTCCGGACTAGCGGGAGAGATCTCCTACGAGCAGTACTTC. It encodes CASSQDSGLAGEISYEQYF.

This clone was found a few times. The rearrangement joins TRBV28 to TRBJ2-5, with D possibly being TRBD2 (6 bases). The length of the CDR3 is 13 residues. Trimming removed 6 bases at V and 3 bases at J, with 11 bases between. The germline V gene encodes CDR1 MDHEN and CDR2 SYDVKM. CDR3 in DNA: TGTGCCAGCAGCGCAGGGAGGAAAGAGACCCAGTACTTC. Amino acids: CASSAGRKETQYF.

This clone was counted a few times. The CDR3 loop is CASKDRGARLWGYTF. DNA of the CDR3: TGTGCCAGCAAAGACAGGGGCGCCCGACTCTGGGGCTACACCTTC. The V call is TRBV2, the J call TRBJ1-2; TRBD1 aligns across 8 bases. V shed 7 bases, J shed 8 bases, and the junction held 15 bases outside the gene matches. Looked up from germline, CDR1 is SNHLY and CDR2 is FYNNEI. This CDR3 has 15 amino acids.

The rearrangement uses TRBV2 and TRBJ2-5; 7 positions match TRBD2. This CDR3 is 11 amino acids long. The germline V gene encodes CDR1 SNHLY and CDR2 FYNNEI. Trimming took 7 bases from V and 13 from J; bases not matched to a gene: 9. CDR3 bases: TGTGCCAGCACAGGCCGGGGGGTGGTGTACTTC. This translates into CASTGRGVVYF.

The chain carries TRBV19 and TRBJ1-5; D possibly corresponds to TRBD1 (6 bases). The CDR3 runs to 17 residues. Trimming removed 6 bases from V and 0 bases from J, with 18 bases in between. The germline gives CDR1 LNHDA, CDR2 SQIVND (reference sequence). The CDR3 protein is CASSRQAAYNSNQPQHF. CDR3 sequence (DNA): TGTGCCAGTAGCCGACAGGCCGCATACAATAGCAATCAGCCCCAGCATTTT.

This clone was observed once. In DNA form, the CDR3 reads TGTGCCACCAGCAGAGAACAGGGGACCCTCACTGAAGCTTTCTTT. Protein sequence: CATSREQGTLTEAFF. The genes are TRBV15 and TRBJ1-1, with 7 bases identical to TRBD1. The J segment lost 4 bases and the V segment lost 0 bases, leaving 5 bases of the junction unmatched. Germline V gives CDR1 LNHNV, CDR2 YYDKDF (reference sequence). The CDR3 loop spans 15 amino acids.

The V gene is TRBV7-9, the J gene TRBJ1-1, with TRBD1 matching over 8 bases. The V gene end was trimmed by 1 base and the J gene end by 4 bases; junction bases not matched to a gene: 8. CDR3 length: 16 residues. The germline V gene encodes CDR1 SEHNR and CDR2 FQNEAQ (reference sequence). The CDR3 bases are TGTGCCAGCAGCTTAGGTCACAGGGGGGTACCCACTGAAGCTTTCTTT. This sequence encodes CASSLGHRGVPTEAFF.

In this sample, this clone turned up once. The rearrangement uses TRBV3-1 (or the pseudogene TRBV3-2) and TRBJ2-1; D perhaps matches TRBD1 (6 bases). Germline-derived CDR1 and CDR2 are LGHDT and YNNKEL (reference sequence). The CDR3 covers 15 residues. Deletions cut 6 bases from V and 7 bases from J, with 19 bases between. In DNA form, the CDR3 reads TGTGCCAGCAGAAAGGGGTTGGGGGCCGGGAATGAGCAGTTCTTC. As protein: CASRKGLGAGNEQFF.

The CDR3 sequence: CASSEFSGQEIDEQFF. The CDR3 nucleotides read TGTGCCAGCAGTGAGTTTTCGGGACAGGAGATCGATGAGCAGTTCTTC. The rearrangement joins TRBV2 to TRBJ2-1, with 8 nucleotides matching TRBD1. V was pared by 3 bases and J by 8 bases, with 12 bases of the junction left unmatched. The CDR3 sequence is 16 residues long. From germline, CDR1 is SNHLY and CDR2 FYNNEI.

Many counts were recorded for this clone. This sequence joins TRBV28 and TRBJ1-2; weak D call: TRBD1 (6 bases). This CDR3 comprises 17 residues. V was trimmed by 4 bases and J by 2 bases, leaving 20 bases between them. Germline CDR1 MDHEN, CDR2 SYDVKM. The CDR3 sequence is CASSSYGTTGPNYGYTF. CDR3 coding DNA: TGTGCCAGCAGTTCCTACGGGACAACAGGACCCAACTATGGCTACACCTTC.

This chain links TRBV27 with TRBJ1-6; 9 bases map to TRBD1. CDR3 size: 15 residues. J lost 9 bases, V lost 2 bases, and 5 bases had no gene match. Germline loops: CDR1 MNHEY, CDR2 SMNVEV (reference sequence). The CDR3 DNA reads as TGTGCCAGCAGTTTAGCCGGGACAGGGATTTCACCCCTCCACTTT. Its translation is CASSLAGTGISPLHF.

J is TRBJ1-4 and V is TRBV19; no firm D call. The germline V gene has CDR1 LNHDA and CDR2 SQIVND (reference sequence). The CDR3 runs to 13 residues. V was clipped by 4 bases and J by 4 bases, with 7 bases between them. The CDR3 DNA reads TGTGCCAGTAGTAGGCAAATTAATGAAAAACTGTTTTTT. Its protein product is CASSRQINEKLFF. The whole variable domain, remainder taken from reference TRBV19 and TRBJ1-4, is DGGITQSPKYLFRKEGQNVTLSCEQNLNHDAMYWYRQDPGQGLRLIYYSQIVNDFQKGDIAEGYSVSREKKESFPLTVTSAQKNPTAFYLCASSRQINEKLFFGSGTQLSVL.

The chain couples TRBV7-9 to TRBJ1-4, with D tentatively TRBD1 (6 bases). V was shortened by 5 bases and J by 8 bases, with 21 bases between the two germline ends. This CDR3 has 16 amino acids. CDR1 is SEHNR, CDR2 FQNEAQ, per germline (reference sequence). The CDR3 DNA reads TGTGCCAGCAGCGTTTACAGGGTTCGGCAAGACGAAAAACTGTTTTTT. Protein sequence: CASSVYRVRQDEKLFF.

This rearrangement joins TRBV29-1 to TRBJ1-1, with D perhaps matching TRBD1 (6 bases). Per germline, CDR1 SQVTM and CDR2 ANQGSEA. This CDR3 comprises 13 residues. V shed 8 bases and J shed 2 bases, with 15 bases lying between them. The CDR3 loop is CSTAGTQNTEAFF. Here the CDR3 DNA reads TGCAGCACCGCCGGGACACAAAACACTGAAGCTTTCTTT.

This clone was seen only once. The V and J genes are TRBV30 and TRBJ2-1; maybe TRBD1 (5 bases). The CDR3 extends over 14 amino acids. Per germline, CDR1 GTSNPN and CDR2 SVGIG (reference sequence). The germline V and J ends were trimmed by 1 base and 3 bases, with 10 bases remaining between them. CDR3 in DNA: TGTGCCTGGAGTGAAGACAGTGGCTACAATGAGCAGTTCTTC. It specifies CAWSEDSGYNEQFF.

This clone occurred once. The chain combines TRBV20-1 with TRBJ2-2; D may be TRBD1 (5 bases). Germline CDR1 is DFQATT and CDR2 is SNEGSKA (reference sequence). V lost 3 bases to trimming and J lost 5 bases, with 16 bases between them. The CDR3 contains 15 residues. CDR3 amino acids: CSASRAGLTTGELFF. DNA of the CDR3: TGCAGTGCTAGTAGGGCAGGGTTAACTACCGGGGAGCTGTTTTTT.

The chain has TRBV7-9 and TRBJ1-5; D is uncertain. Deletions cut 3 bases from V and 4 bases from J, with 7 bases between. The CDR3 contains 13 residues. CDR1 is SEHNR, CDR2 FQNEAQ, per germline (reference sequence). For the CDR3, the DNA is TGTGCCAGCAGCTTCGGGATGAATCAGCCCCAGCATTTT. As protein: CASSFGMNQPQHF.

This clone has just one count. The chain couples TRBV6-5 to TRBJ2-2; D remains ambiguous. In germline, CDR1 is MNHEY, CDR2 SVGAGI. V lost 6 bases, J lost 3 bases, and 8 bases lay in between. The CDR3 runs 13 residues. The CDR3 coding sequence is TGTGCCAGCAGCCTAACTGACACCGGGGAGCTGTTTTTT. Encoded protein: CASSLTDTGELFF.